Only a few counts were recorded for the clone carrying this T cell receptor (beta chain). Its matching antigen is unknown. 60 Vbeta and 13 Jbeta primers were used in PCR. This table comes from immunoSEQ multiplex PCR, and its TCRdb copy is limited to in-frame clones, with some not included. The repertoire includes about 120,000 clones, approximately 81% of them detected once, and roughly 7.2% sits in the top ten. These data belong to a study of cytomegalovirus exposure and HLA in healthy donors. Findings and caveats of the study: Among the CMV-associated chains, a few were confirmed in vitro as specific for CMV antigens. It was assumed in the presence/absence analyses that sequencing depth was roughly uniform across donors.

Donors had nominal health at sampling but likely had unrecorded immune exposures. The CDR3 is 16 residues long. CDR1 and CDR2 (germline): SGHVS, FQNEAQ. The V end lost 2 bases, the J end lost 0 bases, and 10 bases lay between the germline ends. The TCR sequence derives from a male donor in good health and CMV-seronegative. Sequencing was done on a sample of PBMCs. The chain is built from TRBV7-8 and TRBJ1-4; D may be TRBD1 (5 bases). The DNA of the CDR3 is TGTGCCAGCAGCTTACAGGGTGTAGCAACTAATGAAAAACTGTTTTTT. This codes for CASSLQGVATNEKLFF.